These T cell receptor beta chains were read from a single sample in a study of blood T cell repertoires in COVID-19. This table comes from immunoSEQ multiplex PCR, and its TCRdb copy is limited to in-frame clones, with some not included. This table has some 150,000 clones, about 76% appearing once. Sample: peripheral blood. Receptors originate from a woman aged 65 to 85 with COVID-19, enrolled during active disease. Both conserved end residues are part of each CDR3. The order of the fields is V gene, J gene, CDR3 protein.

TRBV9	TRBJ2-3	CASSAYTDTQYF
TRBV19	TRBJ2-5	CASSIDGVRAETQYF
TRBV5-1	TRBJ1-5	CASSLGEVNQPQHF
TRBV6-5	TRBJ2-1	CASRSRGATYNEQFF
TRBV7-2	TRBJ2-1	CASSLGTSGWTYNEQFF
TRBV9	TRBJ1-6	CASSARQGNSPLHF
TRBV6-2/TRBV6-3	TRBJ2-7	CASSPRAGGLGSYEQYF
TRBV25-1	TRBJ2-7	CASSEGGRYEQYF
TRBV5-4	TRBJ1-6	CASSLPGSNSPLHF
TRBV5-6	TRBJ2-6	CASSPTGRSSGANVLTF
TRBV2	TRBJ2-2	CASSQGVGELFF
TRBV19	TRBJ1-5	CASSSFKGHSSNQPQHF
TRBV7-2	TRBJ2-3	CASSSDSYTDTQYF
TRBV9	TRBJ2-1	CASSVGTSGVKLPFYNEQFF
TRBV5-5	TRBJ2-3	CASSLGLGNTDTQYF
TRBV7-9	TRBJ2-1	CASSRIAGDYNEQFF
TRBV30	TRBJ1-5	CAWRARGGYNQPQHF
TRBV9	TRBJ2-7	CASSVEVAGGEQYF
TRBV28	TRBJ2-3	CASVSGGPQYF
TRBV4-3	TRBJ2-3	CASSQGLGQTDTQYF
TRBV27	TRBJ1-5	CASRSGSGQPQHF
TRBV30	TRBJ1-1	CAWRPGRGNTEAFF
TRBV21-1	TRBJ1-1	CASTSPEAFF
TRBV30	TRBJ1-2	CAWSVGDYGYTF
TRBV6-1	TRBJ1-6	CASSDGTGNNSPLHF
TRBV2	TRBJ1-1	CASSVQGLNSAEAFF
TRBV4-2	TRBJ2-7	CASSQDVGGNSYEQYF
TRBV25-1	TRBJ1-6	CASRGSPLHF
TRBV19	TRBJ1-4	CASSIGPNEKLFF
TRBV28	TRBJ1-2	CASSRQGTPGYTF
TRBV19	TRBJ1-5	CASNPAYSNQPQHF
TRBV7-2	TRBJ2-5	CASSGTSLTQETQYF
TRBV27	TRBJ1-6	CASRAQGALVSPLHF
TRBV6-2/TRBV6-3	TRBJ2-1	CASSPTGGRHNEQFF
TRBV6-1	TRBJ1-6	CASSDLINSPLHF
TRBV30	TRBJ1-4	CAWSMGLPAGEKLFF
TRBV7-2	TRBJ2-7	CASSLGRRTYEQYF
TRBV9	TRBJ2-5	CASSLRGTSGGGSQETQYF
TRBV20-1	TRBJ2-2	CSASGPGQRNSAITGELFF
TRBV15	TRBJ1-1	CATSRGGMGDLATEAFF
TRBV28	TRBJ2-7	CASSPPPGQGRDEQYF
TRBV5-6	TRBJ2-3	CASSLLGGGTDTQYF
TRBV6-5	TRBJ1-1	CASSYSRENTEAFF
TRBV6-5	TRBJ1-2	CASRQGGSYGYTF
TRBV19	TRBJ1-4	CASRRTASNEKLFF
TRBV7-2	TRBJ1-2	CASSVSSGETANGYTF
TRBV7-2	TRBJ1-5	CASSLAGGANQPQHF
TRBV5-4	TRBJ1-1	CASSGHGTATEAFF
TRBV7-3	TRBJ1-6	CAPRGVGTGIFSPLHF
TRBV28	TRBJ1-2	CASSTGGSGYGYTF
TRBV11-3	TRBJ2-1	CASSPDSADEQFF
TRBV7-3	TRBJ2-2	CASRPTGSNTGELFF
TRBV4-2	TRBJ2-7	CASSQDQRSGGEQYF
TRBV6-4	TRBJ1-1	CASRARMNTEAFF
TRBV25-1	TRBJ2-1	CASSPISSGGGNEQFF
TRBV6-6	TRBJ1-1	CASGDRGGEAFF
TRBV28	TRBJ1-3	CASWDRGSGNTIYF